Shown below are 32 T cell receptor beta chains from a single sample sequenced in a study of Graves' ophthalmopathy and Graves' hyperthyroidism listed by TCRdb under 2018. TCRdb names Illumina HiSeq 2000 as the instrument used. For repertoire sequencing, TCR beta CDR3 regions were amplified from RNA transcripts. The first round was an RT-PCR using HTBI primers with the Qiagen OneStep RT-PCR kit, and this first round was followed by a second-round multiplex PCR, then size selection and purification. The raw public reads went through TCRdb reprocessing: fastp at Q25, MiXCR clone calling, in-frame beta chains kept. Identical CDR3 protein sequences are pooled into one entry, listed with their most common genes and DNA. This sample lists roughly 50,000 distinct CDR3 sequences; less than 65% were detected once. Roughly 5% of the sample is in the top ten clones. Sequencing was performed on peripheral blood. Source of these receptors: an adult woman with Graves' ophthalmopathy.

This clonotype was recorded many times. The chain recombines TRBV6-5 with TRBJ1-4; D gene uncertain. Between the trimmed V and J ends, which lost 2 bases and 8 bases, there was a span of 12 bases. From germline, CDR1 is MNHEY and CDR2 SVGAGI. The length of the CDR3 is 14 residues. The CDR3 DNA reads TGTGCCAGCAGTTACCGGCAGGTTAACGAAAAACTGTTTTTT. It specifies CASSYRQVNEKLFF.

The V call is TRBV10-3, the J call TRBJ2-6; D ambiguous. The CDR3 sequence is 17 residues long. V lost 2 bases and J 0 bases, leaving 11 bases between the germline ends. Germline CDR1 is ENHRY and CDR2 is SYGVKD. The CDR3 loop reads CAISEVQASSGANVLTF. The CDR3 DNA reads TGTGCCATCAGTGAGGTCCAGGCAAGCTCTGGGGCCAACGTCCTGACTTTC.

Comment on this clonotype: A much larger clone differs from this one at a single base, so this may be a read error. The chain is built from TRBV12-3 or TRBV12-4 and TRBJ1-5, with D possibly matching TRBD1 (5 bases). This CDR3 contains 15 residues. The V end was cut by 6 bases, the J end by 4 bases, with 16 bases between. The CDR3 DNA is TGTGCCAGCAGCCACAGGAGGGGTAGGAATCAGCCCCAGCATTTT. Translating it yields CASSHRRGRNQPQHF.

The chain is built from TRBV5-1 and TRBJ2-5, with D unclear. Germline CDR1 is SGHRS and CDR2 is YFSETQ. The CDR3 spans 13 residues. V lost 2 bases, J lost 5 bases, and 10 bases lay in between. CDR3 coding DNA: TGCGCCAGCAGCTTCTCCGATGGGGAGACCCAGTACTTC. It is translated as CASSFSDGETQYF.

Notes on this clonotype: One end of the junction varies from germline; a read error may be responsible. The chain combines TRBV19 with TRBJ2-2, with a tentative D call TRBD2 (5 bases). The germline CDR1 and CDR2 sequences are LNHDA and SQIVND (reference sequence). The CDR3 totals 12 residues. The CDR3 spells CANSTQHRGAVF. As DNA, the CDR3 is TGCGCCAATAGTACACAACACCGGGGAGCTGTTTTT. The full variable domain, rest sourced from reference TRBV19 and TRBJ2-2, is DGGITQSPKYLFRKEGQNVTLSCEQNLNHDAMYWYRQDPGQGLRLIYYSQIVNDFQKGDIAEGYSVSREKKESFPLTVTSAQKNPTAFYLCANSTQHRGAVFGEGSRLTVL.

Details on this clonotype: No conserved phenylalanine or tryptophan ends this CDR3, so it is likely a read error. The J gene is TRBJ1-3, the V gene TRBV12-3 or TRBV12-4; 7 bases are shared with TRBD1. With V trimmed by 5 bases and J by 4 bases, 5 bases remained unmatched. This CDR3 contains 14 residues. CDR3: CASSTTGEGNTIYS. The CDR3 region has the DNA TGTGCCAGCAGTACCACAGGGGAAGGAAACACCATATATTCT.

This clonotype was seen repeatedly, ten times or more. CDR3 sequence: CASSETAADTQYF. The CDR3 DNA sequence: TGCGCCAGCAGCGAGACCGCCGCGGATACGCAGTATTTT. V and J are TRBV4-3 and TRBJ2-3, with D unclear. CDR3 size: 13 residues. The germline V gene encodes CDR1 LGHNA and CDR2 YSLEER. V was cut by 5 bases and J by 6 bases, with 12 bases left in between.

This clonotype was recorded many times. The chain recombines TRBV9 with TRBJ2-7; 7 bases line up with TRBD2. In germline, CDR1 is SGDLS, CDR2 YYNGEE. J gave up 2 bases and V 0 bases, and 5 bases lay outside the gene matches. The CDR3 covers 15 residues. The CDR3 DNA sequence: TGTGCCAGCAGCGTAGTAGGGACTAATACCTACGAGCAGTACTTC. Encoded protein: CASSVVGTNTYEQYF.

This clonotype was detected only a few times. A much bigger clone sits one base away, suggesting this may be a read error. The genes are TRBV6-1 and TRBJ2-3; tentative D call: TRBD2 (5 bases). Between the trimmed V and J ends, which lost 2 bases and 6 bases, there was a span of 12 bases. The CDR3 runs to 14 residues. Germline CDR1 reads MNHNS; CDR2 reads SASEGT. The CDR3 DNA is TGTGCCAGCAGTGAAAATAGGGAGCCTGATACGCAGTATTTT. Its translation: CASSENREPDTQYF.

About this clonotype itself: No conserved phenylalanine or tryptophan ends this CDR3, so it is likely a read error. The V and J genes are TRBV2 and TRBJ2-7, with D perhaps TRBD1 or TRBD2 (5 bases each). The V end lost 7 bases, the J end lost 0 bases, and 13 bases lay between the germline ends. Germline V gene data show CDR1 as SNHLY and CDR2 as FYNNEI. The CDR3 covers 14 residues. This chain's CDR3 is CASTRDPSSYEQYS. CDR3 nucleotide sequence: TGTGCCAGCACCCGGGACCCCAGCTCCTACGAGCAGTACTCC.

On this clonotype: Since the CDR3 does not end with the conserved phenylalanine or tryptophan, this likely comes from a read error. This sequence joins TRBV7-2 and TRBJ2-3; 13 bases fit TRBD2. This CDR3 region has 19 residues. Germline V gives CDR1 SGHTA, CDR2 FQGNSA. Trimming removed 5 bases from V and 1 base from J; junction bases left unmatched: 12. The CDR3 coding sequence is TGTGCCAGCAGCCCCCGACTAGCGGGAGGCCCAAAACGCACAGATACGCAGTATTCT. It codes for CASSPRLAGGPKRTDTQYS.

In this sample, this clonotype turned up once. The CDR3, as DNA: TGTGCCAGCAGCTCACTAGCGGGAGTCCGAAACAATGAGCAGTTCTTC. Translation: CASSSLAGVRNNEQFF. The chain has TRBV7-3 and TRBJ2-1, with 11 positions matching TRBD2. The V gene's germline CDR1 is SGHTA and CDR2 FQGTGA. With 4 bases clipped from V and 5 bases from J, the junction kept 7 bases outside the gene matches. This CDR3 comprises 16 residues. Full variable domain (outside the CDR3, taken from reference TRBV7-3 and TRBJ2-1): GAGVSQTPSNKVTEKGKYVELRCDPISGHTALYWYRQSLGQGPEFLIYFQGTGAADDSGLPNDRFFAVRPEGSVSTLKIQRTERGDSAVYLCASSSLAGVRNNEQFFGPGTRLTVL.

The chain has TRBV7-8 and TRBJ2-3; D uncertain. The germline V and J ends were trimmed by 3 bases and 11 bases, with 12 bases remaining between them. Germline loops: CDR1 SGHVS, CDR2 FQNEAQ. The CDR3 loop spans 12 amino acids. The CDR3 region has the DNA TGTGCCAGCAGCTTTAAGGGCCATGAGCAGTATTTT. Encoded protein: CASSFKGHEQYF.

This clonotype was detected ten times or more. The chain joins TRBV20-1 to TRBJ1-6; D is ambiguous. V lost 0 bases and J lost 0, with 9 bases in between. The CDR3 covers 16 residues. CDR1 and CDR2 from the germline V gene are DFQATT and SNEGSKA (reference sequence). CDR3 protein: CSARDGSNSYNSPLHF. As DNA, the CDR3 is TGCAGTGCTAGAGATGGGAGCAACTCCTATAATTCACCCCTCCACTTT.

There are a few counts of this clonotype. The genes are TRBV28 and TRBJ1-5; D is undetermined. The V gene's germline CDR1 is MDHEN and CDR2 SYDVKM. The CDR3 length is 14 residues. V lost 7 bases, J lost 0 bases, and 10 bases lay in between. Here the CDR3 reads CASTPPPSNQPQHF. The CDR3 nucleotides are TGTGCCAGCACCCCCCCCCCTAGCAATCAGCCCCAGCATTTT.

V is TRBV9 and J is TRBJ2-2, with 8 nucleotides matching TRBD2. CDR1 SGDLS and CDR2 YYNGEE come from the germline V gene. The CDR3 contains 15 residues. V gave up 0 bases and J gave up 6 bases; unmatched junction bases: 4. CDR3: CASSVGGGTPGELFF. CDR3 bases: TGTGCCAGCAGCGTAGGCGGGGGGACGCCCGGGGAGCTGTTTTTT.

CDR3 sequence reads: CRAEGRARNTQYF. CDR3 coding DNA: TGCAGGGCGGAAGGGCGGGCTAGGAATACGCAGTATTTT. The chain links TRBV20-1 to TRBJ2-3; possible D gene TRBD2, 5 bases. The CDR3 has 13 residues. CDR1 DFQATT and CDR2 SNEGSKA come from the germline V gene (reference sequence).

The CDR3 sequence: CASSTSGRAEYEQYF. The CDR3 nucleotides read TGTGCCAGCAGCACTAGCGGGAGGGCCGAATACGAGCAGTACTTC. The chain has TRBV7-2 and TRBJ2-7; 13 nucleotides align to TRBD2. Germline CDR1 reads SGHTA; CDR2 reads FQGNSA. V gave up 5 bases and J gave up 4 bases; unmatched junction bases: 5. This CDR3 has 15 amino acids.

This clonotype was seen at least ten times. CDR3: CSARGGGDTGELFF. DNA for the CDR3: TGCAGTGCTAGAGGAGGGGGCGACACCGGGGAGCTGTTTTTT. J is TRBJ2-2 and V is TRBV20-1; 7 nucleotides line up with TRBD1. The germline V gene has CDR1 DFQATT and CDR2 SNEGSKA (reference sequence). With 1 base clipped from V and 3 bases from J, the junction kept 2 bases outside the gene matches. The CDR3 is 14 residues long.

There are many counts of this clonotype. J is TRBJ1-2 and V is TRBV4-3, with D maybe TRBD1 (5 bases). The CDR3 consists of 15 residues. Germline lookup yields CDR1 LGHNA and CDR2 YSLEER. The V and J ends lost 2 bases and 4 bases respectively, with 14 bases between them. This CDR3 reads CASSQQLQGPYGYTF. The DNA for the CDR3 is TGCGCCAGCAGCCAACAACTGCAGGGTCCCTATGGCTACACCTTC.

This clonotype was recorded at least ten times. The CDR3 region has the DNA TGTGCCAGCAGCCGGGGGACAGCCGGGGAGCTGTTTTTT. The encoded protein is CASSRGTAGELFF. This chain joins TRBV5-8 and TRBJ2-2; D might be TRBD1 (7 bases). The CDR3 length is 13 residues. Germline CDR1 reads SGHTS; CDR2 reads YDEGEE. Trimming left V 4 bases short and J 6 bases short, with 10 bases between.

The chain links TRBV7-8 to TRBJ1-1, with 8 nucleotides matching TRBD1. CDR3 length equals 14 residues. Per germline, CDR1 SGHVS and CDR2 FQNEAQ. The V gene end was trimmed by 3 bases and the J gene end by 7 bases; junction bases not matched to a gene: 7. The CDR3 region has the DNA TGTGCCAGCAGCTTGGCGACAGGGGTAAATGAAGCTTTCTTT. This encodes CASSLATGVNEAFF.

This clonotype was counted once. This sequence joins TRBV20-1 and TRBJ2-1, with D perhaps TRBD1 or TRBD2 (6 bases each). Germline CDR1 is DFQATT and CDR2 is SNEGSKA (reference sequence). Trimming took off 5 bases at V and 3 bases at J, with 20 bases between the two ends. This CDR3 spans 16 amino acids. In DNA, the CDR3 is TGCAGTGCTGGCGATAGGGGGAGGAGGCTCTACAATGAGCAGTTCTTC. The encoded protein is CSAGDRGRRLYNEQFF.

Of note for this clonotype: Just one base apart from a much larger clone, this may be a read error. The gene calls are TRBV28 and TRBJ2-5; no reliable D call. V was pared by 4 bases and J by 4 bases, with 7 bases between. Germline-derived CDR1 and CDR2 are MDHEN and SYDVKM. This CDR3 is 12 amino acids long. The CDR3 sequence: CASSCTGETQYF. The CDR3 DNA is TGTGCCAGCAGTTGTACGGGAGAGACCCAGTACTTC.

The J gene is TRBJ1-2, the V gene TRBV6-5; 7 bases align to TRBD1. The ends lost 6 bases at V and 8 bases at J; junction bases unmatched: 15. The CDR3 is 15 residues long. Germline CDR1 and CDR2: MNHEY and SVGAGI. This CDR3 is CASSPRWGTEEGYTF. CDR3 sequence (DNA): TGTGCCAGCAGCCCCAGGTGGGGGACAGAGGAGGGCTACACCTTC.

This clonotype was detected many times. V and J are TRBV6-5 and TRBJ1-4, with a tentative D call TRBD1 (5 bases). The CDR3 is 12 residues long. Germline values: CDR1 MNHEY, CDR2 SVGAGI. V gave up 8 bases and J gave up 8 bases, with 12 bases separating them. The CDR3 region is CASGGSREKLFF. For the CDR3, the DNA is TGTGCCAGCGGGGGGTCTCGGGAAAAACTGTTTTTT.

This clonotype was detected many times. This rearrangement joins TRBV5-6 to TRBJ2-6; D not resolved. Germline-derived CDR1 and CDR2 are SGHDT and YYEEEE. With 1 base removed from V and 1 base from J, the gap between germline ends came to 6 bases. The CDR3 has 15 amino acids. The CDR3 nucleotides read TGTGCCAGCAGCTTGAGGCGTTCTGGGGCCAACGTCCTGACTTTC. Residues: CASSLRRSGANVLTF.

This chain uses TRBV29-1 with TRBJ2-3; D possibly corresponds to TRBD1 (6 bases). Germline CDR1 reads SQVTM; CDR2 reads ANQGSEA. Between the trimmed V and J ends, which lost 8 bases and 5 bases, there was a span of 14 bases. This CDR3 has 12 amino acids. The DNA of the CDR3 is TGCAGCCAAGTAACCAGGGGAGATACGCAGTATTTT. Its protein is CSQVTRGDTQYF.

This clonotype was counted many times. The chain combines TRBV7-6 with TRBJ1-1; the D is unclear. Germline V gene sequence: CDR1 SGHVS, CDR2 FNYEAQ. V gave up 2 bases and J gave up 3 bases, with 10 bases separating them. CDR3 length equals 14 residues. The CDR3 DNA sequence: TGTGCCAGCAGCTTATCGCCCTCCGACACTGAAGCTTTCTTT. Translating gives CASSLSPSDTEAFF. The variable domain in full, with the rest retrieved from reference TRBV7-6 and TRBJ1-1, is GAGVSQSPRYKVTKRGQDVALRCDPISGHVSLYWYRQALGQGPEFLTYFNYEAQQDKSGLPNDRFSAERPEGSISTLTIQRTEQRDSAMYRCASSLSPSDTEAFFGQGTRLTVV.

There are many counts of this clonotype. The chain recombines TRBV18 with TRBJ2-7; D is ambiguous. The CDR3 extends over 13 amino acids. The germline V gene encodes CDR1 KGHSH and CDR2 LQKENI. Trimming cost V 2 bases and J 6 bases, with 11 bases left between them. This chain's CDR3 is CASSPSDELEQYF. The CDR3 DNA sequence: TGTGCCAGCTCACCAAGCGATGAGCTCGAGCAGTACTTC.

This clonotype occurred many times. The chain has TRBV12-5 and TRBJ2-1; D may be TRBD1 or TRBD2 (6 bases each). CDR3 length equals 16 residues. Germline V lookup: CDR1 LGHNT, CDR2 FRNRAP. The ends were cut back, 6 bases at V and 8 bases at J, with 23 bases in the middle. CDR3 nucleotides: TGTGCTAGTGGCCTGGAGGGGGGACTTCAAGGTCATGAGCAGTTCTTC. Its translation: CASGLEGGLQGHEQFF.

This clonotype was counted ten times or more. V and J are TRBV5-5 and TRBJ1-1; 8 bases match TRBD1. The germline V gene encodes CDR1 SGHKS and CDR2 YYEKEE (reference sequence). This CDR3 region has 15 residues. J gave up 1 base and V 2 bases, and 4 bases lay outside the gene matches. The CDR3 sequence: CASSFTGTGNTEAFF. The CDR3 nucleotides are TGTGCCAGCAGCTTCACCGGGACAGGGAACACTGAAGCTTTCTTT.